This T cell receptor (beta chain) was profiled in a study of T cells in Graves' hyperthyroidism and ophthalmopathy. In making diagnoses, clinical symptoms, serum thyroxine and TRAb, thyroid ultrasound and orbital computed tomography were all used. It was RNA transcripts that yielded the amplified TCR beta CDR3 regions. Primed by the HTBI set, a first-round RT-PCR was run on the TCR CDR3. From the multiplex PCR reads, TCRdb called clonotypes with MiXCR, one entry per CDR3 protein. The table has approximately 870,000 distinct CDR3 sequences, over 35% seen once. V shed 6 bases, J shed 7 bases, and the junction held 8 bases outside the gene matches. The CDR3 runs to 14 residues.

The clonotype comes from a man aged 18 to 35 with Graves' hyperthyroidism. Sequences were obtained from blood. This rearrangement joins TRBV12-3 or TRBV12-4 to TRBJ1-4, with 7 bases that match TRBD1. CDR3 region: CASRPTGRVEKLFF. As DNA, the CDR3 is TGTGCCAGCAGGCCGACAGGGAGGGTTGAAAAACTGTTTTTT.